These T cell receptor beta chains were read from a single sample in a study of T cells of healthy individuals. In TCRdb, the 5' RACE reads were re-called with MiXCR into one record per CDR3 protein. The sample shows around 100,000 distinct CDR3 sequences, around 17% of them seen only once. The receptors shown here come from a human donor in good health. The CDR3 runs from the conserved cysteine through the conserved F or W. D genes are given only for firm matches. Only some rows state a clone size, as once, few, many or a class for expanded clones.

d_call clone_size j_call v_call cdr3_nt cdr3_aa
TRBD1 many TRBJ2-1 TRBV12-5 TGTGCTAGTGGTTTGGACAGGGGGCAAGGCTACAATGAGCAGTTCTTC CASGLDRGQGYNEQFF
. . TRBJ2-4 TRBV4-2 TGTGCCAGCAGCCAAGGACACACAGCCAAAAACATTCAGTACTTC CASSQGHTAKNIQYF
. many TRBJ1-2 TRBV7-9 TGTGCCAGCAAGTCGACAGAAGCTAACTATGGCTACACCTTC CASKSTEANYGYTF
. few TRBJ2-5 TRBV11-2 TGTGCCAGCAGCTCCCCGGGAGACGGTTGGGAGACCCAGTACTTC CASSSPGDGWETQYF
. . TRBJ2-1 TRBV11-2 TGTGCCAGCACCCAATGGGGACAAACCTACAATGAGCAGTTCTTC CASTQWGQTYNEQFF
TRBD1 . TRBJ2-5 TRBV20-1 TGCAGTGCTCCCAGGGGGTGGGAGACCCAGTACTTC CSAPRGWETQYF
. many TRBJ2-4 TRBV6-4 TGTGCCAGCAGGCCTACTGAAGGGTCGGGGGTAGCCAAAAACATTCAGTACTTC CASRPTEGSGVAKNIQYF
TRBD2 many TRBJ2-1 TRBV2 TGTGCCAGCAGTGTGGCTAGCGGGACGTCCATACCCGACAATGAGCAGTTCTTC CASSVASGTSIPDNEQFF
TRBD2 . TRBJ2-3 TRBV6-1 TGTGCCAGCCCTGGACTAGTGAACACAGATACGCAGTATTTT CASPGLVNTDTQYF
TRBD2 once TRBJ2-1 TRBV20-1 TGCAGTGCTGTACAAGGACTAGCGGTCCTTCCCCAGAGCTACAATGAGCAGTTCTTC CSAVQGLAVLPQSYNEQFF
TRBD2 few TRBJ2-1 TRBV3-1 TGTGCCAGCAGCCCTAGCGGGGGGCTAGTTGGGCAGTTCTTC CASSPSGGLVGQFF